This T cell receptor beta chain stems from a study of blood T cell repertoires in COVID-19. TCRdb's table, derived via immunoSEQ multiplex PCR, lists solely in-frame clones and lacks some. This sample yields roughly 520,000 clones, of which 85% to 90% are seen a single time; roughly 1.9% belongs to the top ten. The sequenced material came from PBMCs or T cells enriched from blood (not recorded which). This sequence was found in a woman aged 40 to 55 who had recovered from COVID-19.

The CDR3 here is CASSYIPAGVAGELFF. CDR3 coding DNA: TGTGCCAGCAGTTACATTCCGGCGGGAGTGGCCGGGGAGCTGTTTTTT. The chain carries TRBV6-5 and TRBJ2-2, with TRBD2 matching 7 bases. The CDR3 has 16 residues. The V gene's germline CDR1 is MNHEY and CDR2 SVGAGI. J gave up 6 bases and V 2 bases, and 9 bases lay outside the gene matches.